The next 2 T cell receptor beta chains were all read from a single sample in a study of blood T cell repertoires in COVID-19. Profiling relied on immunoSEQ multiplex PCR, and the TCRdb table lists in-frame clones only, not all of them. The sample contains just over 250,000 clones, about 87% of which appear only once. Specimen: peripheral blood. The receptor set was obtained from a man aged 55 to 70 who had recovered from COVID-19.

The chain employs TRBV18 and TRBJ2-5, with D tentatively TRBD2 (6 bases). Germline V gene data show CDR1 as KGHSH and CDR2 as LQKENI. CDR3 length: 16 amino acids. V shed 5 bases and J shed 0 bases, with 16 bases lying between them. This CDR3 is CASSEIYGTHQETQYF. The CDR3, as DNA: TGTGCCAGCTCAGAAATCTACGGGACTCACCAAGAGACCCAGTACTTC. The full variable domain, completed using reference TRBV18 and TRBJ2-5, is NAGVMQNPRHLVRRRGQEARLRCSPMKGHSHVYWYRQLPEEGLKFMVYLQKENIIDESGMPKERFSAEFPKEGPSILRIQQVVRGDSAAYFCASSEIYGTHQETQYFGPGTRLLVL.

The genes are TRBV18 and TRBJ2-7; tentative D call: TRBD1 (5 bases). Germline V gives CDR1 KGHSH, CDR2 LQKENI. The CDR3 has 15 residues. Trimming removed 2 bases from V and 2 bases from J, with 13 bases in between. CDR3 protein: CASSPDPGNTYEQYF. CDR3 nucleotide sequence: TGTGCCAGCTCACCAGACCCAGGGAACACCTACGAGCAGTACTTC.